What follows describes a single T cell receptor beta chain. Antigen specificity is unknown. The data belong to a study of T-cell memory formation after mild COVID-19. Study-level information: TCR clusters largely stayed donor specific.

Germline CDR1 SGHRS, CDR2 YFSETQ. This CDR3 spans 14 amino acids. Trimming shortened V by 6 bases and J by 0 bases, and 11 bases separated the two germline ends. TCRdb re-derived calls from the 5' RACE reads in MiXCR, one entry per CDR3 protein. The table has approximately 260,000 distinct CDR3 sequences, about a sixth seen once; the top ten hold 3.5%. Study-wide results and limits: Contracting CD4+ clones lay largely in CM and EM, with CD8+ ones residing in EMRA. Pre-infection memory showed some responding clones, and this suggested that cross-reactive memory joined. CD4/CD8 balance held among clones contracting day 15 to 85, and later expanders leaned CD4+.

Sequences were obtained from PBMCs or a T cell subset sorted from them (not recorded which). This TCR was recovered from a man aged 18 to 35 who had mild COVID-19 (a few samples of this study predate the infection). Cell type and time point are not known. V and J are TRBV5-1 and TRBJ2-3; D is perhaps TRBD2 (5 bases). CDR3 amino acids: CASTLEESTDTQYF. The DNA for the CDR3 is TGCGCCAGCACTTTGGAGGAGAGCACAGATACGCAGTATTTT.